This is a list of T cell receptor beta chains from one sample in a study of PD-1 blockade in classical Hodgkin lymphoma. Here immunoSEQ multiplex PCR was the method, and the copy in TCRdb shows in-frame clones only, minus some. This sample has more than 45,000 clones; around 75% occur once, and the top ten carry around 16%. Sample: peripheral blood mononuclear cells (PBMCs), taken before the second cycle of nivolumab. The origin of the receptors is a human donor with classical Hodgkin lymphoma. Each CDR3 is given with its conserved first and last residue. Each record gives: D gene, V gene, J gene, clone size, CDR3 protein, CDR3 DNA. The D gene is left open where the match is weak. Rows give clone size only sometimes, using once, few, many, or a class for an expanded clone.

>NA|TRBV6-6|TRBJ2-7|few
CASGEGSPYEQYF
TGTGCCAGCGGAGAGGGGTCCCCCTACGAGCAGTACTTC
>TRBD2|TRBV28|TRBJ2-2|once
CASTPFRLAGDTGELFF
TGTGCCAGCACCCCATTCAGACTAGCGGGAGACACCGGGGAGCTGTTTTTT
>NA|TRBV28|TRBJ2-5|NA
CASSYRKETQYF
TGTGCCAGCAGTTACAGAAAAGAGACCCAGTACTTC
>TRBD2|TRBV9|TRBJ2-5|NA
CASSERGLAVQETQYF
TGTGCCAGCAGCGAGAGGGGACTAGCGGTGCAAGAGACCCAGTACTTC
>TRBD2|TRBV19|TRBJ2-1|NA
CASSGLAGGIEQFF
TGTGCCAGCAGCGGACTAGCGGGAGGTATTGAGCAGTTCTTC
>TRBD2|TRBV10-3|TRBJ2-1|NA
CAISVGPSGTGDNEQFF
TGTGCCATCAGTGTAGGGCCTAGCGGGACCGGTGACAATGAGCAGTTCTTC
>NA|TRBV11-2|TRBJ2-7|once
CASSFTAGVYEQYF
TGTGCCAGCAGCTTTACTGCCGGGGTCTACGAGCAGTACTTC
>NA|TRBV6-6|TRBJ1-1|NA
CASRPGMNTEAFF
TGTGCCAGCAGGCCTGGTATGAACACTGAAGCTTTCTTT
>TRBD2|TRBV5-1|TRBJ2-1|NA
CASSGAGGLAGVGEQFF
TGCGCCAGCAGCGGGGCCGGGGGGCTAGCGGGAGTCGGAGAGCAGTTCTTC
>NA|TRBV6-1|TRBJ1-1|few
CASSLNGNTEAFF
TGTGCCAGCAGTCTAAACGGGAACACTGAAGCTTTCTTT
>TRBD2|TRBV29-1|TRBJ2-7|NA
CSVVLAGVSYEQYF
TGCAGCGTGGTTCTAGCGGGGGTCTCCTACGAGCAGTACTTC
>TRBD1|TRBV11-2|TRBJ1-1|once
CASLGVGSGTGNTEAFF
TGTGCCAGCTTAGGCGTGGGATCCGGGACAGGGAACACTGAAGCTTTCTTT
>NA|TRBV15|TRBJ2-1|NA
CATSIGSPGDEQFF
TGTGCCACCAGCATTGGGTCTCCTGGCGATGAGCAGTTCTTC
>NA|TRBV27|TRBJ2-2|NA
CASSFVGFAGELFF
TGTGCCAGCAGTTTTGTTGGTTTCGCCGGGGAGCTGTTTTTT
>TRBD1|TRBV4-2|TRBJ2-6|NA
CASSQGYRGSGANVLTF
TGTGCCAGCAGCCAGGGGTACAGGGGCTCTGGGGCCAACGTCCTGACTTTC
>TRBD2|TRBV15|TRBJ2-3|NA
CATSRAPMGLAVNNTQYF
TGTGCCACCAGCAGAGCCCCCATGGGACTAGCGGTGAATAATACGCAGTATTTT
>TRBD1|TRBV5-1|TRBJ2-7|NA
CASSKGTGLLYEQYF
TGCGCCAGCAGCAAAGGGACAGGACTCCTCTACGAGCAGTACTTC
>TRBD1|TRBV19|TRBJ2-1|few
CASSPGQGSDEQFF
TGTGCCAGTAGTCCGGGACAGGGGAGCGATGAGCAGTTCTTC
>NA|TRBV5-4|TRBJ2-7|NA
CASSLGVPSSYEQYF
TGTGCCAGCAGCTTGGGGGTGCCCAGCTCCTACGAGCAGTACTTC
>TRBD1|TRBV5-1|TRBJ2-3|NA
CASSLRTGASTDTQYF
TGCGCCAGCAGCCTAAGGACAGGGGCTAGCACAGATACGCAGTATTTT
>NA|TRBV5-1|TRBJ1-5|NA
CASSLWAGPDQPQHF
TGCGCCAGCAGCTTGTGGGCAGGGCCCGATCAGCCCCAGCATTTT
>NA|TRBV29-1|TRBJ1-2|NA
CSVEAPVGYGYTF
TGCAGCGTTGAAGCCCCGGTGGGGTATGGCTACACCTTC
>NA|TRBV19|TRBJ1-2|NA
CASHPDPLRGYTF
TGTGCCAGTCATCCCGACCCCCTTCGCGGCTACACCTTC
>TRBD1|TRBV27|TRBJ2-7|few
CASSPSGQTYEQYF
TGTGCCAGCAGTCCCTCGGGACAGACCTACGAGCAGTACTTC
>NA|TRBV4-1|TRBJ2-7|NA
CASSQDDHLSYEQYF
TGCGCCAGCAGCCAAGATGACCACTTGAGCTACGAGCAGTACTTC
>TRBD1|TRBV28|TRBJ2-7|NA
CASSSGTGGWGEQYF
TGTGCCAGCAGTTCCGGGACAGGGGGTTGGGGTGAGCAGTACTTC
>TRBD1|TRBV7-9|TRBJ1-2|few
CASSYTGTGLYGYTF
TGTGCCAGCAGCTATACCGGGACAGGCCTTTATGGCTACACCTTC
>TRBD1|TRBV5-1|TRBJ1-5|NA
CASSLLGQDNQPQHF
TGCGCCAGCAGCTTGTTGGGACAGGACAATCAGCCCCAGCATTTT
>TRBD1|TRBV5-1|TRBJ2-5|NA
CASRDSLSEETQYF
TGCGCCAGCCGGGACAGTTTATCCGAAGAGACCCAGTACTTC
>TRBD1|TRBV4-3|TRBJ2-5|NA
CASSQDTGGSETQYF
TGCGCCAGCAGCCAAGATACAGGGGGCTCGGAGACCCAGTACTTC
>TRBD1|TRBV5-1|TRBJ1-4|NA
CASSLGLETGDEKLFF
TGCGCCAGCAGCTTGGGGCTCGAGACAGGGGACGAAAAACTGTTTTTT
>TRBD2|TRBV18|TRBJ2-6|few
CASSPIGLAGASGANVLTF
TGTGCCAGCTCACCCATCGGACTAGCGGGAGCGTCTGGGGCCAACGTCCTGACTTTC